These T cell receptor beta chains were read from a single sample in a study of cytomegalovirus exposure and HLA in healthy donors. Assay used: immunoSEQ multiplex PCR; TCRdb lists only in-frame clones, some missing. The table records about 130,000 clones, over 60% of them present only once. Sample: PBMCs. These receptors were obtained from a female donor in good health and CMV-seronegative. CDR3s leave out the opening cysteine and the closing phenylalanine or tryptophan. Each record gives: J gene, CDR3 length, V gene, CDR3 protein.

TRBJ2-3 11 TRBV9 ASSGQGADTQY
TRBJ2-3 11 TRBV18 ASSPGGGDTQY
TRBJ2-7 12 TRBV12-5 ASGSLDRTYEQY
TRBJ1-1 12 TRBV7-3 ASSPGDRNTEAF
TRBJ2-7 10 TRBV5-1 ASSLAGGEQY
TRBJ1-1 10 TRBV28 ASKILNTEAF
TRBJ2-3 15 TRBV12-2 ASRLVVQGPSHYTQY
TRBJ1-1 11 TRBV30 AWWTALNTEAF
TRBJ2-7 9 TRBV10-2 ASRYSYEQY
TRBJ1-1 15 TRBV18 ASSPTGKGRRFQSAF
TRBJ2-5 10 TRBV18 ASSRGFETQY
TRBJ1-1 13 TRBV7-9 ASSLEAGMNTEAF
TRBJ2-1 17 TRBV28 ASSSFKPTNHEAYNEQF
TRBJ2-2 15 TRBV9 ASSGRGGSTNTGELF
TRBJ1-1 10 TRBV18 ASSPPEGEAF
TRBJ2-1 10 TRBV5-1 ASSPARIEQF
TRBJ2-5 13 TRBV7-8 ASSSSHGDQETQY
TRBJ1-4 13 TRBV25-1 ASSSNRGTNEKLF
TRBJ2-1 12 TRBV27 ASRLAGGTNEQF
TRBJ1-1 15 TRBV7-8 ASSLAEVGAGNTEAF
TRBJ2-1 14 TRBV6-6 ASSTPGLDFYNEQF
TRBJ2-2 13 TRBV6-1 ASSARQGYTGELF